The T cell receptor (beta chain) described here comes from a study of blood T cell repertoires in COVID-19. V was clipped by 6 bases and J by 3 bases, with 14 bases between them. This CDR3 region has 14 residues. CDR1 is LNHDA and CDR2 is SQIVND in the germline V gene (reference sequence). Per the authors' pipeline: Reference gene primers were amplified, and this amplification served to estimate nucleated cell counts. This table comes from immunoSEQ multiplex PCR, and its TCRdb copy is limited to in-frame clones, with some not included. That table gives V, J and clone size, and the DNA gave D and trimming. The table has about 320,000 clones, 90% seen once. Those enrolled, adults aged 18 to 89 years, came from under 25 US areas. In assigning cohorts, the study relied on participant-reported clinical history. Recovered status in Cohort 3 required two negative PCRs, clearance, or symptom resolution.

What was sequenced was PBMCs or T cells enriched from blood (not recorded which). This chain connects TRBV19 to TRBJ1-1, with D possibly being TRBD1 (5 bases). This receptor was identified in a man in his fifties or sixties who had recovered from COVID-19. The CDR3 DNA is TGTGCCAGTAGATGGGTCGGGGGATACACTGAAGCTTTCTTT. As protein: CASRWVGGYTEAFF.